This TCR beta chain is from a study of cytomegalovirus exposure and HLA in healthy donors. Study-wide context: Most donors, roughly 82% of several hundred genotyped, fell in the Caucasian-associated ancestry cluster. Study observations and caveats: In most subjects, TCR beta sequences reportedly gave accurate predictions of HLA-A and HLA-B alleles.

V lost 4 bases and J 3 bases, leaving 10 bases between the germline ends. CDR3 length: 13 residues. CDR1 is SEHNR, CDR2 FQNEAQ, per germline (reference sequence). The PCR had 60 Vbeta and 13 Jbeta primers. Produced via immunoSEQ multiplex PCR; TCRdb's table is partial and in-frame only. The table lists roughly 49,000 clones, more than 60% of them singletons. Notes on this clone: The antigen is undetermined.

The TCR was taken from a woman in her thirties or forties in good health and CMV-seropositive. Sequenced material: PBMCs. The V and J genes are TRBV7-9 and TRBJ2-7; no reliable D call. CDR3 sequence reads: CASSSPTLYEQYF. CDR3 bases: TGTGCCAGCAGCTCCCCGACACTCTACGAGCAGTACTTC. The full variable domain, with the rest looked up from reference TRBV7-9 and TRBJ2-7, is DTGVSQNPRHKITKRGQNVTFRCDPISEHNRLYWYRQTLGQGPEFLTYFQNEAQLEKSRLLSDRFSAERPKGSFSTLEIQRTEQGDSAMYLCASSSPTLYEQYFGPGTRLTVT.